This T cell receptor beta chain was sequenced for a study of blood T cells in healthy people across ages. Study conclusions and caveats: Whereas aged donors had fewer naive CD4+ cells, long-lived donors had more of them and higher diversity. The diversity estimates, figures obtained from one million T cells, were considered underestimates.

A note on this clonotype: Antigen specificity is unknown.

Then a second PCR, running about 6 to 11 cycles, was carried out with a sample-barcoded 5' primer and a J-beta primer mix. Each CDR3 protein gets one entry after TCRdb re-called the 5' RACE reads with MiXCR. The sample lists 700,000 to 950,000 distinct CDR3 sequences, 35% to 45% occurring once. The donors, all healthy, were Caucasians living in Russia, aged roughly 6 to 100. Peripheral blood, approximately 10 milliliters per donor, was collected. The origin of this receptor is a woman in her sixties in good health. Sequencing used blood.

The CDR3 nucleotides are TGTGCCACCAGTGATGCGGACAATCAGCCCCAGCATTTT. Translation: CATSDADNQPQHF. This chain links TRBV24-1 with TRBJ1-5; D is unresolved. The CDR3 consists of 13 residues. Germline V gene data show CDR1 as KGHDR and CDR2 as SFDVKD. Trimming took off 3 bases at V and 3 bases at J, with 5 bases between the two ends.